This T cell receptor beta chain was sequenced during a study of metastatic and nonmetastatic thyroid tumors. Study-level information: Patients with malignant and benign thyroid disease provided blood and tumor or nodule tissue, whose repertoires were compared.

Original processing methods: The study took CDR3 differences across clinicopathological groups and made a distant-metastasis classifier for papillary thyroid cancer from them. TCRdb re-called clones via MiXCR from the PCR reads. These V and J calls derive from TCRdb rather than the authors' analysis. The sample lists roughly 29,000 clones, 20% to 25% occurring once. Trimming stripped 8 bases from V and 0 bases from J, with 20 bases between. CDR3 length: 17 residues. Germline CDR1 and CDR2: MNHEY and SVGAGI. By share of the sample, this clone is medium-sized. All patients reached thyroid surgery having received no treatment beforehand.

The clonotype was recovered from a female donor with papillary thyroid cancer or a benign thyroid nodule (not recorded which). Some clones in this sample may be carry-over from other donors' samples. The V call is TRBV6-5, the J call TRBJ2-1; D remains ambiguous. Sequencing input: blood. The CDR3 reads CASGGSSYRSSYNEQFF. CDR3 nucleotides: TGTGCCAGCGGCGGATCTAGTTATCGGAGCTCCTACAATGAGCAGTTCTTC.